This T cell receptor (beta chain) emerged from a study of T cells in Graves' hyperthyroidism and ophthalmopathy. Exclusion criteria comprised uncontrolled infection, other autoimmune disease, pregnancy or lactation. Fresh peripheral blood, 8 to 10 ml, was the source of the PBMCs. Germline CDR1 is SNHLY and CDR2 is FYNNEI. There are 18 residues in the CDR3. Between the trimmed V and J ends, which lost 2 bases and 0 bases, there was a span of 14 bases. Researchers amplified the TCR beta CDR3 regions from RNA transcripts. In the first-round RT-PCR of the TCR CDR3, the HTBI primer set was used. TCRdb reprocessed the multiplex PCR reads with MiXCR, giving one entry per CDR3 protein. The repertoire holds 270,000 or so distinct CDR3 sequences, with about 25% as singletons. This clonotype has at least ten counts.

Sequencing input: blood. The chain links TRBV2 to TRBJ2-6; possible D gene TRBD2, 5 bases. This TCR was sampled from a man aged 35-49 years with Graves' hyperthyroidism that later progressed to Graves' ophthalmopathy. CDR3 in amino acids: CASSESTVDFSGANVLTF. The CDR3 region has the DNA TGTGCCAGCAGTGAAAGCACAGTGGACTTCTCTGGGGCCAACGTCCTGACTTTC.